The following is a T cell receptor (beta chain) sequence with its context. The antigen is undetermined. CDR3 length: 15 residues. V lost 0 bases to trimming and J lost 3 bases, with 10 bases between them. CDR1 SGHRS and CDR2 YFSETQ come from the germline V gene. ViraFEST used viral peptide pools to expand antigen-specific CD4+ T cells before sequencing. Upon completion of around eleven days in culture, CD4+ T cells were isolated. Each participant was given two doses of one vaccine (BNT162b2 or mRNA-1273). Days 3 and 7 were when half the medium was replaced with IL-2 medium. This sample is part of a study of vaccination effects on CD4 cells after COVID-19. Some clones are missing from TCRdb's copy, which holds only in-frame ones; the method was immunoSEQ multiplex PCR. The profile shows more than 60,000 clones, just under 75% of them singletons. Study findings and constraints: Convalescent patients numbered few in the study; early post-infection timepoints were missing entirely.

The sequence derives from a human donor who received a COVID-19 vaccine. Sample: CD4+ T cells from PBMCs cultured with HCoV-229E spike peptides, taken after COVID-19 vaccination. The V call is TRBV5-1, the J call TRBJ1-5, with D tentatively TRBD1 (6 bases). Here the CDR3 DNA reads TGCGCCAGCAGCTTGGGGGCAGGGGACAATCAGCCCCAGCATTTT. As protein: CASSLGAGDNQPQHF.